This is a list of T cell receptor beta chains from one sample in a study of OX40 agonist ivuxolimab in advanced cancers. The repertoire was sequenced with immunoSEQ multiplex PCR; TCRdb's copy has only in-frame clones and lacks some. Of about 79,000 clones in the sample, about 90% were seen once. The sample was CD4+ or CD8+ T cells sorted from blood, taken in a trial of the OX40 agonist ivuxolimab. The receptors were sampled from an adult with an advanced solid tumor such as melanoma, head and neck, liver or kidney cancer. The CDR3 runs from the conserved cysteine through the conserved F or W. Fields, in order: J gene, V gene, D gene, clone size, CDR3 protein, CDR3 DNA. The D gene is left open where the match is weak. Size values are once, few and many counts, or a class for expanded clones, and some rows have none.

j_gene: TRBJ1-4
v_gene: TRBV4-2
d_gene: TRBD1
abundance: once
CDR3aa: CASIGQGDEKLFF
CDR3nt: TGTGCCAGCATCGGACAGGGCGACGAAAAACTGTTTTTT

j_gene: TRBJ1-4
v_gene: TRBV2
d_gene: .
abundance: .
CDR3aa: CASTSGTALEKLFF
CDR3nt: TGTGCCAGCACTAGTGGGACTGCCCTTGAAAAACTGTTTTTT

j_gene: TRBJ1-2
v_gene: TRBV10-2
d_gene: .
abundance: .
CDR3aa: CASSEGVRATF
CDR3nt: TGCGCCAGCAGTGAAGGAGTGAGGGCCACCTTC

j_gene: TRBJ1-1
v_gene: TRBV6-6
d_gene: TRBD1
abundance: .
CDR3aa: CASSYSGRGRTEAFF
CDR3nt: TGTGCCAGCAGTTACTCAGGCAGGGGGCGAACTGAAGCTTTCTTT

j_gene: TRBJ1-2
v_gene: TRBV30
d_gene: .
abundance: .
CDR3aa: CAWGAVVGVGYTF
CDR3nt: TGTGCCTGGGGGGCGGTGGTTGGGGTAGGCTACACCTTC

j_gene: TRBJ2-2
v_gene: TRBV5-1
d_gene: .
abundance: once
CDR3aa: CASSLVQGHTGELFF
CDR3nt: TGCGCCAGCAGCTTGGTACAGGGTCACACCGGGGAGCTGTTTTTT

j_gene: TRBJ2-3
v_gene: TRBV5-4
d_gene: .
abundance: .
CDR3aa: CASSPRGGEDTQYF
CDR3nt: TGTGCCAGCAGCCCACGGGGCGGGGAAGATACGCAGTATTTT

j_gene: TRBJ1-1
v_gene: TRBV6-6
d_gene: TRBD1
abundance: .
CDR3aa: CASRPQGAWTEAFF
CDR3nt: TGTGCCAGCAGACCACAGGGGGCTTGGACTGAAGCTTTCTTT

j_gene: TRBJ2-2
v_gene: TRBV19
d_gene: TRBD1
abundance: .
CDR3aa: CASSPGQANTGELFF
CDR3nt: TGTGCCAGTAGTCCTGGACAGGCGAACACCGGGGAGCTGTTTTTT

j_gene: TRBJ1-2
v_gene: TRBV30
d_gene: .
abundance: .
CDR3aa: CAWSVLMGRGYTF
CDR3nt: TGTGCCTGGAGTGTACTGATGGGTCGGGGCTACACCTTC

j_gene: TRBJ1-5
v_gene: TRBV10-3
d_gene: TRBD1
abundance: .
CDR3aa: CAISESPDRVQHF
CDR3nt: TGTGCCATCAGTGAGTCTCCCGACAGGGTTCAGCATTTT

j_gene: TRBJ1-1
v_gene: TRBV4-1
d_gene: .
abundance: .
CDR3aa: CASAPWGTPNTEAFF
CDR3nt: TGCGCCAGCGCCCCATGGGGGACACCGAACACTGAAGCTTTCTTT

j_gene: TRBJ2-3
v_gene: TRBV15
d_gene: TRBD2
abundance: .
CDR3aa: CATSRELAAFDTQYF
CDR3nt: TGTGCCACCAGCAGAGAGCTAGCGGCCTTCGATACGCAGTATTTT

j_gene: TRBJ1-3
v_gene: TRBV19
d_gene: TRBD1
abundance: .
CDR3aa: CASSPPGTVGNTIYF
CDR3nt: TGTGCCAGTAGTCCGCCCGGGACAGTAGGAAACACCATATATTTT

j_gene: TRBJ1-1
v_gene: TRBV28
d_gene: TRBD1
abundance: .
CDR3aa: CASSFSTGRTEAFF
CDR3nt: TGTGCCAGCAGTTTTTCGACAGGGAGGACTGAAGCTTTCTTT